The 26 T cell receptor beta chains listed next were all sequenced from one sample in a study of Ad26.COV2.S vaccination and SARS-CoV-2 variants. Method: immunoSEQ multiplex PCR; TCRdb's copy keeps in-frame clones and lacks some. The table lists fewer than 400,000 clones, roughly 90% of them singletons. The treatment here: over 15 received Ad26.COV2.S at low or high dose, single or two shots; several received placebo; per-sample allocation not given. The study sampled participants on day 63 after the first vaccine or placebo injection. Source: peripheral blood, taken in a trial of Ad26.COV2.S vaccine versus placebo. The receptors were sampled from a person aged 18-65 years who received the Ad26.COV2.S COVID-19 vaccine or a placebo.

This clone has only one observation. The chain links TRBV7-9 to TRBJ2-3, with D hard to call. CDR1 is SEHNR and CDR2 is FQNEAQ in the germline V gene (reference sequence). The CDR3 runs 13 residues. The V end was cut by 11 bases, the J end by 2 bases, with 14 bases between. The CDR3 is CAASVDNTDTQYF. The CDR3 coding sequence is TGTGCCGCCAGCGTGGATAACACAGATACGCAGTATTTT.

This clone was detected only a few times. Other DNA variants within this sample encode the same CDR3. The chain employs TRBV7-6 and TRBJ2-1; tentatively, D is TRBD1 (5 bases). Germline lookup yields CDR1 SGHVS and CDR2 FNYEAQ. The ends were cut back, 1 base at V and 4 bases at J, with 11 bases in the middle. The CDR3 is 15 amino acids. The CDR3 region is CASSLGQGDYNEQFF. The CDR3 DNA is TGTGCCAGCAGCTTAGGGCAGGGCGATTACAATGAGCAGTTCTTC. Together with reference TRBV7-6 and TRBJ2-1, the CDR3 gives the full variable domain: GAGVSQSPRYKVTKRGQDVALRCDPISGHVSLYWYRQALGQGPEFLTYFNYEAQQDKSGLPNDRFSAERPEGSISTLTIQRTEQRDSAMYRCASSLGQGDYNEQFFGPGTRLTVL.

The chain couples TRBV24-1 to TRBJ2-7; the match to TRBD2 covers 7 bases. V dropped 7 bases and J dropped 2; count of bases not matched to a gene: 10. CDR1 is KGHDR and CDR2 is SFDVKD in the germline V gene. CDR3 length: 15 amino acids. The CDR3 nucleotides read TGTGCCACCAGGTTGGGAGGGCGGGACCCCTACGAGCAGTACGTC. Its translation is CATRLGGRDPYEQYV.

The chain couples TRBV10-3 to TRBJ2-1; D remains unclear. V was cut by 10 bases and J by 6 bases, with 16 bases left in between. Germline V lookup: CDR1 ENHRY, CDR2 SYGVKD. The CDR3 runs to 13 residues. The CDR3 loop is CATTGAGGNEQFF. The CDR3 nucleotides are TGTGCCACCACGGGCGCTGGCGGCAATGAGCAGTTCTTC.

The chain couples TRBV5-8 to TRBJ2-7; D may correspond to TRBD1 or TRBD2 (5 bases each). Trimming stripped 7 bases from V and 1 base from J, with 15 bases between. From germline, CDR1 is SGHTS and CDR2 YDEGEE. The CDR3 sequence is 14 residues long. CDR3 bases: TGTGCCAGCGCCAGGGAGCGGCCATCCTACGAGCAGTACGTC. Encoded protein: CASARERPSYEQYV.

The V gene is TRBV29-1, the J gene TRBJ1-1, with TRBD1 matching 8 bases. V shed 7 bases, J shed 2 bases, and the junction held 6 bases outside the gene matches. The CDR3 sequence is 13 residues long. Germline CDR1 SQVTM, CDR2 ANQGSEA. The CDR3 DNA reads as TGCAGCGGGGGACAGGTGACCAACACTGAAGCTTTCTTT. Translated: CSGGQVTNTEAFF.

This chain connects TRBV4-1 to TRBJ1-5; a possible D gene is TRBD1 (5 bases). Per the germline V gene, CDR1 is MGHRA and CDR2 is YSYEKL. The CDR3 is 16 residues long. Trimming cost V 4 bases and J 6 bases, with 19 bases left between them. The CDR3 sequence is CASSLPGGIISQPQHF. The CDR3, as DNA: TGCGCCAGCAGCCTCCCGGGGGGTATTATAAGTCAGCCCCAGCATTTT.

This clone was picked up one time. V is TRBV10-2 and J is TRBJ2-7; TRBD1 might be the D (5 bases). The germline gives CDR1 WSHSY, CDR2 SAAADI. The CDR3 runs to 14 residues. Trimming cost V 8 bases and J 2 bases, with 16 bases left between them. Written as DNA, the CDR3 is TGCGCCAGCCTGAAGCGAACAGGACCCTACGAGCAGTACGTC. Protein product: CASLKRTGPYEQYV.

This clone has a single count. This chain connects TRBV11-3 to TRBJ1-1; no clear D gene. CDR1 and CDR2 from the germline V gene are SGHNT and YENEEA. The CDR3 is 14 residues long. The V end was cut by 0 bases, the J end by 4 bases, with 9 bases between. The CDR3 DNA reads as TGTGCCAGCAGCTTAGATTTTGGGGTCACTGAAGCTTTCTTT. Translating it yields CASSLDFGVTEAFF.

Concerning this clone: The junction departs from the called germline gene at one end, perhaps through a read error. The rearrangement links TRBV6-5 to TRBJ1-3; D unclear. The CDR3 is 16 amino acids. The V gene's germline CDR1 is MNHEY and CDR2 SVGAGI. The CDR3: CASSYFSSISGNTIYF. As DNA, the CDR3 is TGTGCCAGCAGCTACTTTAGCAGTATCTCTGGAAACACCATATATTTT.

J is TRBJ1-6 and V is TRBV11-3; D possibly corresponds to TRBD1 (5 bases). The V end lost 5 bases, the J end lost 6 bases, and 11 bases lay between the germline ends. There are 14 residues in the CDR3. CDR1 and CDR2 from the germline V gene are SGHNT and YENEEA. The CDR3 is CASSLGTANSPLHF. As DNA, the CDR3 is TGTGCCAGCAGCCTCGGGACGGCTAATTCACCCCTCCACTTT.

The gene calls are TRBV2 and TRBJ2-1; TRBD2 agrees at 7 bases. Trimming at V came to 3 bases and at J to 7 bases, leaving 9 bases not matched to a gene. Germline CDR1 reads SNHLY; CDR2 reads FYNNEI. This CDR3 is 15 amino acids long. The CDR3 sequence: CASSDPPTGGNEQFF. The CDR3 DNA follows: TGTGCCAGCAGTGACCCACCGACGGGGGGTAATGAGCAGTTCTTC.

This CDR3 is CASSTHVQGLNEQFF. As DNA, the CDR3 is TGTGCCAGCAGCACACACGTACAGGGATTGAATGAGCAGTTCTTC. The chain joins TRBV9 to TRBJ2-1; maybe TRBD1 (6 bases). There are 15 residues in the CDR3. Trimming took 4 bases from V and 7 from J, leaving 18 bases between them. CDR1 is SGDLS and CDR2 is YYNGEE in the germline V gene.

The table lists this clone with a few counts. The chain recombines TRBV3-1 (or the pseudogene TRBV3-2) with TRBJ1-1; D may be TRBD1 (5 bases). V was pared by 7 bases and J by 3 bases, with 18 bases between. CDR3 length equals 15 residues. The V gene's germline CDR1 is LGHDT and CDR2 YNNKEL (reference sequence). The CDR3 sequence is CASTILGLSDTEAFF. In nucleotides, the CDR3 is TGTGCCAGCACTATACTGGGACTGTCGGACACTGAAGCTTTCTTT.

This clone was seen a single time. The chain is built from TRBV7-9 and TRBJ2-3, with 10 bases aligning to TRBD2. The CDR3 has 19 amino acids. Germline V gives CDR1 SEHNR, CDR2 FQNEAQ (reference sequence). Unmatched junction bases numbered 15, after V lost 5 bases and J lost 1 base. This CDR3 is CASSPAPPLSGRGTDTQYF. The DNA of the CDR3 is TGTGCCAGCAGCCCAGCCCCCCCACTAAGCGGGAGGGGCACAGATACGCAGTATTTT. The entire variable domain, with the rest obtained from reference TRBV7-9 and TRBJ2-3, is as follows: DTGVSQNPRHKITKRGQNVTFRCDPISEHNRLYWYRQTLGQGPEFLTYFQNEAQLEKSRLLSDRFSAERPKGSFSTLEIQRTEQGDSAMYLCASSPAPPLSGRGTDTQYFGPGTRLTVL.

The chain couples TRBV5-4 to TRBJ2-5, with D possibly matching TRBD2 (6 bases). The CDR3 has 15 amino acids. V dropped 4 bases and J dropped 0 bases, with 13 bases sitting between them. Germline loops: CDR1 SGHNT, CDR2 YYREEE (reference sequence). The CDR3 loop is CASSDAGTYQETQYF. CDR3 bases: TGTGCCAGCAGCGATGCGGGGACTTACCAAGAGACCCAGTACTTC.

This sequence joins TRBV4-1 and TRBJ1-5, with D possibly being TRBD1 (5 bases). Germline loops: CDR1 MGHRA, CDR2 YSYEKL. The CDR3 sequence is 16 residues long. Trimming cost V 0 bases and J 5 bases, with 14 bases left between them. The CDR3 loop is CASSQDRDSGYQPQHF. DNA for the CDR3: TGCGCCAGCAGCCAAGACCGAGACAGTGGGTATCAGCCCCAGCATTTT.

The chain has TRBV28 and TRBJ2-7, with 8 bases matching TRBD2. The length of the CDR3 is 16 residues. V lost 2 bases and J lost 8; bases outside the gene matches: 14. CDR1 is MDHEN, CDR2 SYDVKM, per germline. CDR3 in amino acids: CASSLTVGAGGGKQYF. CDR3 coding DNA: TGTGCCAGCAGTTTAACAGTTGGGGCGGGGGGTGGCAAGCAGTACTTC.

The CDR3 bases are TGTGCCAGTAGTATGACGGAGCTAGACGCTTTCTTT. It encodes CASSMTELDAFF. The rearrangement links TRBV19 to TRBJ1-1; no clear D. The CDR3 has 12 amino acids. Germline V gene lookup returns CDR1 LNHDA and CDR2 SQIVND (reference sequence). Trimming stripped 3 bases from V and 11 bases from J, with 13 bases between.

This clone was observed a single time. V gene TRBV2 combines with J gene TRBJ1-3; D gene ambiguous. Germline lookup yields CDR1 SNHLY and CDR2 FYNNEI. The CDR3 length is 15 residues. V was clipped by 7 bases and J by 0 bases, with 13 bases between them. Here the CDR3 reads CASIREGGSGNTIYF. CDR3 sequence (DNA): TGTGCCAGCATACGTGAAGGAGGCTCTGGAAACACCATATATTTT.

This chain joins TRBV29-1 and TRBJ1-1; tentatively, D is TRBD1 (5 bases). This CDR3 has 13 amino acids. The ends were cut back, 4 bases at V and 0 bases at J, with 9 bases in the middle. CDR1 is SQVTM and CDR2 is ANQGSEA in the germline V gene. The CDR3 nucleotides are TGCAGCGTTGCGGGACTCATGAACACTGAAGCTTTCTTT. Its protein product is CSVAGLMNTEAFF.

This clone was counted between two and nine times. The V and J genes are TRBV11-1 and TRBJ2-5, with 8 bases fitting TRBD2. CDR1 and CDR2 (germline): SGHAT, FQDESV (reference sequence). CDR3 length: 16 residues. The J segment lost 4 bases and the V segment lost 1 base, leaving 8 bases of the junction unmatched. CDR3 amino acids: CASSLVPGGPGETQYF. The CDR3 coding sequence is TGTGCCAGCAGCTTAGTCCCGGGAGGGCCGGGAGAGACCCAGTACTTC.

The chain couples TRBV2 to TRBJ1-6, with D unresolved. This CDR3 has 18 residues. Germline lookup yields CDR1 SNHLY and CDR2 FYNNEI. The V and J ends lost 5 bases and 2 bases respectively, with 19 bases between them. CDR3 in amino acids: CASSSGLSSSAYNSPLHF. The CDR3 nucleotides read TGTGCCAGCAGTTCGGGCCTCTCTTCATCGGCCTATAATTCACCCCTCCACTTT.

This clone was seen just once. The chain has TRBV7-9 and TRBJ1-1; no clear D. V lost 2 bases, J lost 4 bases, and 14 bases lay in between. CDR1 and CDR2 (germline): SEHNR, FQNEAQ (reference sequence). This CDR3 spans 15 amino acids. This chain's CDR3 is CASSLPRSESTEAFF. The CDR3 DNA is TGTGCCAGCAGCTTACCCAGGTCGGAAAGCACTGAAGCTTTCTTT.

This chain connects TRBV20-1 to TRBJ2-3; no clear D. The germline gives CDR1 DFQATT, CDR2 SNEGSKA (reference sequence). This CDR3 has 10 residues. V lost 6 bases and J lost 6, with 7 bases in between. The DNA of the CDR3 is TGCAGTGCCAAGAGGGATACGCAGTATTTT. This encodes CSAKRDTQYF.

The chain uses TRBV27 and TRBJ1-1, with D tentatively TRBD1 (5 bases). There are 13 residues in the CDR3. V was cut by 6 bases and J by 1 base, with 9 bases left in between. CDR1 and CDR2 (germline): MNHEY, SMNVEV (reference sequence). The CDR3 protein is CASSVQGNTEAFF. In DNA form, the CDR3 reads TGTGCCAGCAGCGTTCAGGGGAACACTGAAGCTTTCTTT.